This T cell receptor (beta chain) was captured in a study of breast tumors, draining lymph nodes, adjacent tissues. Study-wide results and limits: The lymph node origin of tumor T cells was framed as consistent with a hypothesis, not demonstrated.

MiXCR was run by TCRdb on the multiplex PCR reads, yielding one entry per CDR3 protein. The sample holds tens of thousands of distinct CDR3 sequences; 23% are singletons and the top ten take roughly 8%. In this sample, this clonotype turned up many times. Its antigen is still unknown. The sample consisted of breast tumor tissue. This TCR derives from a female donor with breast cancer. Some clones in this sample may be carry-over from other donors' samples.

CDR3 residues: CASSLGPGLADTDTQYF. The CDR3 bases are TGTGCCAGCAGCTTAGGCCCCGGACTAGCGGACACAGATACGCAGTATTTT. V usage is TRBV7-3 and J usage is TRBJ2-3, with 10 positions matching TRBD2. With V trimmed by 2 bases and J by 2 bases, 7 bases remained unmatched. The CDR3 consists of 17 residues. Germline V CDR1 and CDR2: SGHTA, FQGTGA.